What follows are 18 T cell receptor beta chains derived from one specimen sequenced in a study of T and B cells in COVID-19 patients (TCRdb year 2020). Genomic DNA extracted from blood, in amounts of roughly 220-550 ng, served as the starting material for amplifying TRB repertoires. Sequencing took place on an Illumina MiSeq. Multiplex PCR with BIOMED2 TRB-A/B primer pools was used to amplify TRB rearrangements. TCRdb ran its own pipeline on the public reads, namely fastp trimming at Q25 and MiXCR clone calling, and kept in-frame beta chains. Here each entry gathers all rows of one CDR3 protein and keeps the most common genes and DNA. For this sample there are approximately 26,000 distinct CDR3 sequences; over 25% appear just once. The top ten hold 1.5% to 2% of the sample. What was sequenced was blood. The source is a human donor who had recovered from COVID-19.

The V gene is TRBV4-3, the J gene TRBJ2-3; 12 bases align to TRBD2. The CDR3 spans 19 residues. V shed 0 bases, J shed 5 bases, and the junction held 12 bases outside the gene matches. Germline assignment: CDR1 LGHNA and CDR2 YSLEER. CDR3 DNA sequence: TGCGCCAGCAGCCAAGATCTCCCTAGCGGGAGGGCCAATGTAGATACGCAGTATTTT. The encoded protein is CASSQDLPSGRANVDTQYF.

This clonotype appeared many times. CDR3: CASSFGRGYQETQYF. The CDR3 DNA reads as TGTGCCAGCAGTTTCGGCAGGGGGTACCAAGAGACCCAGTACTTC. V usage is TRBV27 and J usage is TRBJ2-5; 7 bases match TRBD1. Germline values: CDR1 MNHEY, CDR2 SMNVEV (reference sequence). The CDR3 is 15 residues long. The trim removed 3 bases at V and 0 bases at J, leaving 4 bases unmatched.

This clonotype occurred a few times. This chain connects TRBV7-9 to TRBJ2-1; 8 bases are a match to TRBD2. The V gene end was trimmed by 6 bases and the J gene end by 3 bases; junction bases not matched to a gene: 7. CDR3 size: 15 residues. Germline values: CDR1 SEHNR, CDR2 FQNEAQ (reference sequence). The CDR3 loop reads CASRVAGRLYNEQFF. In DNA, the CDR3 is TGTGCCAGCAGAGTAGCGGGGCGACTCTACAATGAGCAGTTCTTC.

The chain carries TRBV12-3 or TRBV12-4 and TRBJ2-4; D is unresolved. The germline V and J ends were trimmed by 5 bases and 6 bases, with 11 bases remaining between them. CDR3 length equals 13 residues. CDR3 residues: CASSLRDLNIQYF. The CDR3 DNA is TGTGCCAGCAGTCTAAGAGACCTAAACATTCAGTACTTC.

The V call is TRBV19, the J call TRBJ1-1; D remains unclear. This CDR3 is 15 amino acids long. The V end lost 7 bases, the J end lost 0 bases, and 15 bases lay between the germline ends. Germline CDR1 and CDR2: LNHDA and SQIVND (reference sequence). The CDR3 loop is CASTPKEGMNTEAFF. CDR3 coding DNA: TGTGCCAGTACCCCGAAGGAAGGAATGAACACTGAAGCTTTCTTT.

The chain uses TRBV7-6 and TRBJ2-7, with a tentative D call TRBD1 (6 bases). Between the trimmed V and J ends, which lost 5 bases and 2 bases, there was a span of 19 bases. This CDR3 has 16 residues. The germline V gene encodes CDR1 SGHVS and CDR2 FNYEAQ. The DNA for the CDR3 is TGTGCCAGCAGCCTGTTTGGTTGGACAGCTACCTACGAGCAGTACTTC. Encoded protein: CASSLFGWTATYEQYF. Full variable domain (missing parts from reference TRBV7-6 and TRBJ2-7): GAGVSQSPRYKVTKRGQDVALRCDPISGHVSLYWYRQALGQGPEFLTYFNYEAQQDKSGLPNDRFSAERPEGSISTLTIQRTEQRDSAMYRCASSLFGWTATYEQYFGPGTRLTVT.

As for this clonotype: One base away lies a much larger clone, so this may be a sequencing read error. The chain combines TRBV30 with TRBJ2-5; weak D call: TRBD2 (6 bases). V lost 5 bases to trimming and J lost 2 bases, with 18 bases between them. Germline lookup yields CDR1 GTSNPN and CDR2 SVGIG (reference sequence). The CDR3 loop spans 15 amino acids. The CDR3 DNA sequence: TGTGCCTGGTCAGTAGGACTATCGGGTCAAGAGACCCAGTACTTC. Its protein product is CAWSVGLSGQETQYF.

The chain is built from TRBV10-3 and TRBJ1-5; D remains ambiguous. The germline CDR1 and CDR2 sequences are ENHRY and SYGVKD. This CDR3 is built from 13 residues. Trimming shortened V by 4 bases and J by 5 bases, and 9 bases separated the two germline ends. This CDR3 is CAISGAGDQPQHF. The CDR3 DNA reads TGTGCCATCAGTGGGGCGGGAGATCAGCCCCAGCATTTT.

This clonotype is medium-sized (0.01 to 0.1%) by share. The gene calls are TRBV29-1 and TRBJ2-5; D unresolved. Germline CDR1 SQVTM, CDR2 ANQGSEA. Trimming removed 3 bases from V and 5 bases from J, with 10 bases in between. This CDR3 is built from 12 residues. In DNA, the CDR3 is TGCAGCGTTGACAGGATCGGCGAGACCCAGTACTTC. As protein: CSVDRIGETQYF. The entire variable domain, with the rest obtained from reference TRBV29-1 and TRBJ2-5, is as follows: SAVISQKPSRDICQRGTSLTIQCQVDSQVTMMFWYRQQPGQSLTLIATANQGSEATYESGFVIDKFPISRPNLTFSTLTVSNMSPEDSSIYLCSVDRIGETQYFGPGTRLLVL.

The chain links TRBV20-1 to TRBJ2-1; D may be TRBD1 or TRBD2 (5 bases each). Trimming removed 6 bases at V and 8 bases at J, with 17 bases between. This CDR3 spans 13 amino acids. In germline, CDR1 is DFQATT, CDR2 SNEGSKA (reference sequence). The CDR3 DNA reads as TGCAGTGCCCTGGGACCGAGGGCGGATGAGCAGTTCTTC. Its protein product is CSALGPRADEQFF.

This clonotype has at least ten counts. The V and J genes are TRBV6-5 and TRBJ1-4; no clear D gene. CDR3 length equals 15 residues. Trimming stripped 6 bases from V and 6 bases from J, with 17 bases between. The germline V gene encodes CDR1 MNHEY and CDR2 SVGAGI. CDR3 DNA sequence: TGTGCCAGCAGCCCCCGGGAAGGGAGAGATGAAAAACTGTTTTTT. It yields the protein CASSPREGRDEKLFF.

In its sample, this clonotype was seen a few times. The V and J genes are TRBV10-3 and TRBJ1-6; 9 bases fit TRBD1. Looked up from germline, CDR1 is ENHRY and CDR2 is SYGVKD. The CDR3 is made up of 16 amino acids. The junction had 12 bases not matched to a gene; V was cut back by 4 bases and J by 11 bases. The CDR3 loop is CAISGVDRGTVAPLHF. The DNA of the CDR3 is TGTGCCATCAGTGGAGTGGACAGGGGTACGGTCGCACCCCTCCACTTT.

This rearrangement joins TRBV15 to TRBJ2-5; 9 bases agree with TRBD2. The CDR3 has 16 residues. Trimming removed 1 base from V and 1 base from J; junction bases left unmatched: 4. The germline V gene has CDR1 LNHNV and CDR2 YYDKDF (reference sequence). The CDR3 nucleotides are TGTGCCACCAGCAGAGGTGCGGGGGGGCCCCAAGAGACCCAGTACTTC. It specifies CATSRGAGGPQETQYF.

About this clonotype itself: The germline gene is not matched at one end of the junction; a read error may be the cause. The chain uses TRBV30 and TRBJ2-1; D unresolved. Germline CDR1 and CDR2: GTSNPN and SVGIG (reference sequence). CDR3 length equals 12 residues. The CDR3 here is CAWSPHGNEEFF. Here the CDR3 DNA reads TGTGCCTGGAGTCCTCATGGCAATGAGGAGTTCTTC.

This clonotype was counted only a few times. The rearrangement joins TRBV6-2 or TRBV6-3 to TRBJ2-5, with 15 bases identical to TRBD2. Looked up from germline, CDR1 is MNHEY and CDR2 is SVGEGT. CDR3 length equals 17 residues. V gave up 4 bases and J gave up 5 bases; unmatched junction bases: 8. The CDR3 DNA is TGTGCCAGCAGTTTCCGAACGGGACTAGCGGGAGGTGAGACCCAGTACTTC. It encodes CASSFRTGLAGGETQYF.

The chain has TRBV11-2 and TRBJ2-5, with 12 nucleotides matching TRBD1. Germline V lookup: CDR1 SGHAT, CDR2 FQNNGV. Trimming cost V 1 base and J 5 bases; bases outside gene matches: 8. The CDR3 has 17 amino acids. In nucleotides, the CDR3 is TGTGCCAGCAGCTTAGTGTCCGGGACAGGGGGCAGCGAGACCCAGTACTTC. Protein sequence: CASSLVSGTGGSETQYF.

This clonotype was counted many times. The chain employs TRBV6-5 and TRBJ2-1, with 11 positions matching TRBD2. J was trimmed by 5 bases and V by 7 bases; bases with no gene match: 7. The CDR3 covers 15 residues. CDR1 is MNHEY, CDR2 SVGAGI, per germline. CDR3 in DNA: TGTGCCAGCACCAGGACTAGCGGGCAGAACAATGAGCAGTTCTTC. This sequence encodes CASTRTSGQNNEQFF.

In its sample, this clonotype was seen a few times. The chain employs TRBV27 and TRBJ2-3, with D unresolved. The germline V gene has CDR1 MNHEY and CDR2 SMNVEV (reference sequence). CDR3 length: 13 residues. Trimming took 5 bases from V and 4 from J, leaving 10 bases between them. CDR3 nucleotide sequence: TGTGCCAGCAGTGTCCTGGGTGCAGATACGCAGTATTTT. As protein: CASSVLGADTQYF.